A selection of T cell receptor beta chains follows, all from one sample in a study of cytomegalovirus exposure and HLA in healthy donors. The assay was immunoSEQ multiplex PCR, and TCRdb's table has in-frame clones only and misses some. This table holds 250,000 to 400,000 clones, approximately 86% found once. The sample consisted of PBMCs. The receptors derive from a man under 40 in good health and CMV-seronegative. Both conserved end residues are part of each CDR3. A D gene is named only where the DNA matches it firmly. Clone size is given for some rows only: seen once, a few or many times, or a class if the clone is expanded.

CDR3 protein	CDR3 DNA	CDR3 length	V gene	clone size	J gene	D gene
CASIQSGVGQETQYF	TGTGCCAGCATCCAGTCCGGGGTGGGGCAAGAGACCCAGTACTTC	15	TRBV6-6	NA	TRBJ2-5	NA
CASSFAGVATQTQYF	TGTGCCAGCAGCTTTGCGGGGGTGGCAACGCAGACCCAGTACTTC	15	TRBV5-4	NA	TRBJ2-5	TRBD2
CASSPLPRGTDTQYF	TGTGCCAGCTCACCACTACCTAGAGGCACAGATACGCAGTATTTT	15	TRBV18	NA	TRBJ2-3	NA
CATSRVSVTGNQPQHF	TGTGCCACCAGCAGAGTATCAGTCACAGGCAATCAGCCCCAGCATTTT	16	TRBV15	NA	TRBJ1-5	NA
CASSLLPQGHTEAFF	TGTGCCAGCAGCTTGTTACCCCAGGGGCACACTGAAGCTTTCTTT	15	TRBV5-6	NA	TRBJ1-1	NA
CASSMGGTEAFF	TGTGCCAGTAGTATGGGGGGTACTGAAGCTTTCTTT	12	TRBV19	NA	TRBJ1-1	NA
CASSLGGQAGEAFF	TGTGCCAGCAGCTTAGGAGGGCAGGCAGGCGAAGCTTTCTTT	14	TRBV7-2	NA	TRBJ1-1	NA
CASRRSTDNYGYTF	TGTGCCAGCAGGAGATCAACAGACAACTATGGCTACACCTTC	14	TRBV6-1	NA	TRBJ1-2	NA
CASRSTGTNYGYTF	TGTGCCAGTAGGTCGACAGGGACTAACTATGGCTACACCTTC	14	TRBV19	few	TRBJ1-2	TRBD1
CASSLGGGVGQPQHF	TGTGCCAGCAGCTTAGGGGGAGGGGTTGGCCAGCCCCAGCATTTT	15	TRBV7-2	NA	TRBJ1-5	NA
CASGLWGRGLRRTSEAPHETQYF	TGTGCTAGTGGTTTGTGGGGCAGGGGATTAAGGCGGACTAGCGAGGCTCCACACGAGACCCAGTACTTC	23	TRBV12-5	NA	TRBJ2-5	TRBD2
CASSPPGTGGNQPQHF	TGTGCCAGCTCACCACCCGGGACAGGGGGCAATCAGCCCCAGCATTTT	16	TRBV18	NA	TRBJ1-5	TRBD1
CASSSRPGQTYEQYF	TGTGCCAGCAGTTCTCGTCCGGGACAGACCTACGAGCAGTACTTC	15	TRBV27	NA	TRBJ2-7	TRBD1
CASSFPGQGENEKLFF	TGTGCCAGCAGCTTCCCGGGACAGGGGGAGAATGAAAAACTGTTTTTT	16	TRBV7-9	NA	TRBJ1-4	TRBD1
CASSAQGTRYNEQFF	TGTGCCAGCAGTGCTCAGGGTACACGTTACAATGAGCAGTTCTTC	15	TRBV27	NA	TRBJ2-1	NA
CASSLSTGDNYGYTF	TGTGCCAGCAGTCTCTCGACAGGGGATAACTATGGCTACACCTTC	15	TRBV6-5	NA	TRBJ1-2	TRBD1
CASSIATWEGPRNQPQHF	TGTGCCAGTAGTATAGCGACCTGGGAGGGGCCTCGCAATCAGCCCCAGCATTTT	18	TRBV19	NA	TRBJ1-5	NA
CASSIGQGSYGYTF	TGTGCCAGCAGCATAGGACAGGGTAGTTATGGCTACACCTTC	14	TRBV5-6	NA	TRBJ1-2	TRBD1
CASSLGSQQYF	TGCGCCAGCAGCTTGGGGAGTCAGCAGTACTTC	11	TRBV5-1	NA	TRBJ2-7	NA
CASSISFGGTEAFF	TGTGCCAGTAGTATTTCGTTTGGGGGGACTGAAGCTTTCTTT	14	TRBV19	NA	TRBJ1-1	NA
CASSLGLAGGRTDTQYF	TGCGCCAGCAGCCTAGGACTAGCGGGGGGACGCACAGATACGCAGTATTTT	17	TRBV4-1	NA	TRBJ2-3	TRBD2
CASSLATGGEGTEAFF	TGTGCCAGCAGCTTAGCAACAGGGGGCGAAGGCACTGAAGCTTTCTTT	16	TRBV13	NA	TRBJ1-1	TRBD1
CASSEGTGTF	TGTGCCAGCAGTGAAGGGACAGGGACCTTC	10	TRBV2	few	TRBJ1-2	TRBD1
CASSQDPGQGETKGTQYF	TGCGCCAGCAGCCAAGATCCAGGACAGGGGGAGACGAAGGGTACGCAGTATTTT	18	TRBV4-1	NA	TRBJ2-3	TRBD1
CASSFGDSSYTF	TGTGCCAGCAGCTTTGGGGACAGTAGCTACACCTTC	12	TRBV7-9	NA	TRBJ1-2	TRBD1
CASSPGLASTEAFF	TGTGCCAGCAGCCCGGGACTGGCTAGCACTGAAGCTTTCTTT	14	TRBV9	NA	TRBJ1-1	NA
CASSATGNYGYTF	TGTGCCAGCAGCGCGACAGGGAACTATGGCTACACCTTC	13	TRBV5-4	NA	TRBJ1-2	TRBD1
CASSKARVSYEQYF	TGTGCCAGCAGCAAAGCTCGAGTCTCCTACGAGCAGTACTTC	14	TRBV21-1	NA	TRBJ2-7	NA
CASSIVAGYQETQYF	TGTGCCAGTAGTATAGTTGCCGGGTACCAAGAGACCCAGTACTTC	15	TRBV19	NA	TRBJ2-5	NA
CASSFFSMDTQYF	TGCGCCAGCAGCTTTTTTAGCATGGATACGCAGTATTTT	13	TRBV5-1	NA	TRBJ2-3	NA
CASGFVAALTDTQYF	TGTGCTAGTGGTTTCGTAGCGGCCCTCACAGATACGCAGTATTTT	15	TRBV12-5	NA	TRBJ2-3	NA
CASSSIASDTQYF	TGTGCCAGTAGTAGTATAGCGTCAGATACGCAGTATTTT	13	TRBV19	NA	TRBJ2-3	NA
CASSLVPFLAGSTDTQYF	TGTGCCAGCAGCTTAGTTCCATTTCTAGCGGGGAGCACAGATACGCAGTATTTT	18	TRBV7-9	once	TRBJ2-3	TRBD2
CASSFTGQGYNEQFF	TGTGCCAGCAGCTTTACGGGACAGGGGTACAATGAGCAGTTCTTC	15	TRBV7-6	NA	TRBJ2-1	TRBD1
CASSPPRGNTIYF	TGTGCCAGCTCACCACCGCGGGGAAACACCATATATTTT	13	TRBV18	NA	TRBJ1-3	NA
CASSEWERDASYGYTF	TGTGCCAGCAGTGAATGGGAGCGGGATGCTTCCTATGGCTACACCTTC	16	TRBV6-1	NA	TRBJ1-2	NA
CASSQDLLGHYEQYF	TGCGCCAGCAGCCAAGATCTCCTGGGGCACTACGAGCAGTACTTC	15	TRBV4-1	NA	TRBJ2-7	NA
CASSPLMGTGGGNTIYF	TGTGCCAGCAGCCCCCTTATGGGTACGGGAGGTGGAAACACCATATATTTT	17	TRBV7-2	NA	TRBJ1-3	NA
CASSSGTGGEGEQYF	TGTGCCAGCAGCTCCGGGACAGGGGGCGAGGGCGAGCAGTACTTC	15	TRBV27	NA	TRBJ2-7	TRBD1
CASSLRDTLNTEAFF	TGTGCCAGCAGCCTCCGAGACACCCTGAACACTGAAGCTTTCTTT	15	TRBV7-8	once	TRBJ1-1	NA
CASSSGQGKAFF	TGTGCCAGCAGCTCTGGACAGGGGAAAGCTTTCTTT	12	TRBV5-6	few	TRBJ1-1	TRBD1
CAISESSPRVASGPAYEQYF	TGTGCCATCAGTGAGTCGAGTCCGCGAGTGGCTAGCGGGCCCGCCTACGAGCAGTACTTC	20	TRBV10-3	NA	TRBJ2-7	TRBD2
CASSLFLAETDTQYF	TGTGCCAGCAGCTTGTTTCTAGCGGAGACGGATACGCAGTATTTT	15	TRBV5-4	NA	TRBJ2-3	TRBD2
CASSLSTGLHQPQHF	TGTGCCAGCAGTTTATCGACAGGGCTACATCAGCCCCAGCATTTT	15	TRBV27	NA	TRBJ1-5	TRBD1
CASSDTGGTYNEQFF	TGTGCCAGCAGCGATACAGGGGGCACCTACAATGAGCAGTTCTTC	15	TRBV2	NA	TRBJ2-1	TRBD1
CASSQGQGWNTGELFF	TGCGCCAGCAGCCAGGGACAGGGATGGAACACCGGGGAGCTGTTTTTT	16	TRBV5-1	NA	TRBJ2-2	TRBD1
CASSFGENTEAFF	TGCGCCAGCAGCTTTGGAGAGAACACTGAAGCTTTCTTT	13	TRBV5-1	NA	TRBJ1-1	NA
CASSSEPGQPQHF	TGTGCCAGTAGTTCGGAACCCGGGCAGCCCCAGCATTTT	13	TRBV19	NA	TRBJ1-5	NA
CASSVARGLTDTQYF	TGTGCCAGCAGCGTAGCCAGGGGGCTTACAGATACGCAGTATTTT	15	TRBV9	NA	TRBJ2-3	TRBD1
CASRLAGAGELFF	TGTGCCAGCAGGCTGGCGGGGGCCGGGGAGCTGTTTTTT	13	TRBV14	NA	TRBJ2-2	TRBD2
CASSLAGQEVVYEQYF	TGCGCCAGCAGCTTGGCTGGACAGGAGGTGGTCTACGAGCAGTACTTC	16	TRBV5-1	NA	TRBJ2-7	TRBD1
CASRRGQDYEQYF	TGTGCCAGCAGACGAGGACAGGATTACGAGCAGTACTTC	13	TRBV5-4	once	TRBJ2-7	TRBD1
CASSLPNTDTQYF	TGTGCCAGCTCACTTCCAAACACAGATACGCAGTATTTT	13	TRBV18	NA	TRBJ2-3	NA